Listed here are 15 T cell receptor beta chains from one sample, sequenced in a study of T cell repertoires in cytomegalovirus infection. These TCRs' antigens remain unknown. TCRdb itself ran the reads through MiXCR, one entry per CDR3 protein. The sample includes around 540,000 distinct CDR3 sequences, around a third of them seen just once. The source material was cultured PBMCs, sampled from culture after CMV antigen stimulation. Receptors originate from a human donor in good health (CMV status not recorded). Some clones in this sample may be carry-over from other donors' samples.

This clonotype was seen repeatedly, ten times or more. The chain combines TRBV6-1 with TRBJ2-7; 9 bases fit TRBD2. The CDR3 is 15 residues long. Germline V CDR1 and CDR2: MNHNS, SASEGT. The junction had 6 bases not matched to a gene; V was cut back by 1 base and J by 5 bases. CDR3 sequence reads: CASSEGYSGSHEQYF. The CDR3 nucleotides read TGTGCCAGCAGTGAAGGATATAGCGGGAGTCACGAGCAGTACTTC.

In this sample, this clonotype turned up a few times. This chain joins TRBV20-1 and TRBJ2-7, with 8 bases identical to TRBD2. The ends lost 5 bases at V and 2 bases at J; junction bases unmatched: 2. CDR1 is DFQATT, CDR2 SNEGSKA, per germline (reference sequence). This CDR3 contains 12 residues. The CDR3 loop reads CSAGAGAYEQYF. CDR3 nucleotide sequence: TGCAGTGCTGGAGCGGGAGCCTACGAGCAGTACTTC.

This clonotype was seen a few times. The chain carries TRBV18 and TRBJ2-7; 14 nucleotides align to TRBD2. V was clipped by 2 bases and J by 7 bases; unmatched bases: 7. Germline lookup yields CDR1 KGHSH and CDR2 LQKENI. The CDR3 length is 16 residues. The CDR3 is CASSPDGLAGGREQYF. In nucleotides, the CDR3 is TGTGCCAGCTCACCAGATGGACTAGCGGGGGGACGGGAGCAGTACTTC. The entire variable domain, with the rest obtained from reference TRBV18 and TRBJ2-7, is as follows: NAGVMQNPRHLVRRRGQEARLRCSPMKGHSHVYWYRQLPEEGLKFMVYLQKENIIDESGMPKERFSAEFPKEGPSILRIQQVVRGDSAAYFCASSPDGLAGGREQYFGPGTRLTVT.

This clonotype was recorded a few times. The V call is TRBV7-2, the J call TRBJ2-3; D is ambiguous. Trimming took 1 base from V and 5 from J, leaving 13 bases between them. Germline V gene lookup returns CDR1 SGHTA and CDR2 FQGNSA. The CDR3 is 15 amino acids. In nucleotides, the CDR3 is TGTGCCAGCAGCTTAGTGGGCGGCCCCGGAGATACGCAGTATTTT. Amino acid sequence: CASSLVGGPGDTQYF.

Many counts were recorded for this clonotype. This chain uses TRBV7-9 with TRBJ2-1, with TRBD2 as a possible D gene (6 bases). The V end lost 3 bases, the J end lost 7 bases, and 10 bases lay between the germline ends. This CDR3 spans 13 amino acids. The germline V gene has CDR1 SEHNR and CDR2 FQNEAQ (reference sequence). The CDR3 nucleotides are TGTGCCAGCAGCTTGGGACTTAATAATGAGCAGTTCTTC. Its protein product is CASSLGLNNEQFF.

The chain uses TRBV30 and TRBJ2-2; D remains unclear. The V end was cut by 4 bases, the J end by 1 base, with 13 bases between. CDR1 GTSNPN and CDR2 SVGIG come from the germline V gene (reference sequence). The CDR3 has 15 residues. This CDR3 reads CAWIGNGKNTGELFF. The DNA of the CDR3 is TGTGCCTGGATTGGGAATGGGAAGAACACCGGGGAGCTGTTTTTT.

The CDR3 DNA is TGTGCCAGCAGCACGCCGGGGCGTACGCAGTATTTT. It yields the protein CASSTPGRTQYF. The J gene is TRBJ2-3, the V gene TRBV11-3; either TRBD1 or TRBD2 may fit D (5 bases each). The CDR3 is made up of 12 amino acids. Germline assignment: CDR1 SGHNT and CDR2 YENEEA. V was clipped by 5 bases and J by 8 bases, with 11 bases between them.

The table lists this clonotype with a few counts. This rearrangement joins TRBV6-2 or TRBV6-3 to TRBJ2-7, with a tentative D call TRBD2 (6 bases). Trimming pared 7 bases from V and 4 bases from J, leaving 17 bases between. CDR3 length: 14 residues. Looked up from germline, CDR1 is MNHEY and CDR2 is SVGEGT. This chain's CDR3 is CASISRDRRYEQYV. The CDR3 nucleotides read TGTGCCAGCATCTCGCGGGACCGGAGATACGAGCAGTACGTC.

The J gene is TRBJ2-7, the V gene TRBV9; 8 bases map to TRBD2. The CDR3 has 15 amino acids. With V trimmed by 0 bases and J by 2 bases, 4 bases remained unmatched. Germline CDR1 reads SGDLS; CDR2 reads YYNGEE. Here the CDR3 reads CASSVGASGPYEQYF. Written as DNA, the CDR3 is TGTGCCAGCAGCGTAGGGGCTAGCGGGCCCTACGAGCAGTACTTC.

Only a few counts were recorded for this clonotype. J is TRBJ2-3 and V is TRBV6-1; D gene ambiguous. Germline V gives CDR1 MNHNS, CDR2 SASEGT. V was pared by 7 bases and J by 0 bases, with 14 bases between. The length of the CDR3 is 15 residues. The CDR3 loop is CASTSGRTSTDTQYF. CDR3 sequence (DNA): TGTGCCAGCACCTCAGGCAGAACTAGCACAGATACGCAGTATTTT.

This clonotype was counted a single time. The rearrangement uses TRBV27 and TRBJ2-5; TRBD1 matches at 9 bases. Germline V gene lookup returns CDR1 MNHEY and CDR2 SMNVEV (reference sequence). This CDR3 region has 15 residues. The V and J ends lost 4 bases and 1 base, in that order; junction bases with no gene match: 4. CDR3 nucleotides: TGTGCCAGCAGTTACGGGACAGGGACCCAAGAGACCCAGTACTTC. This codes for CASSYGTGTQETQYF.

This clonotype has a handful of counts. This sequence joins TRBV6-1 and TRBJ2-7, with a tentative D call TRBD2 (5 bases). The CDR3 sequence is 14 residues long. Germline assignment: CDR1 MNHNS and CDR2 SASEGT. V was trimmed by 1 base and J by 3 bases, leaving 10 bases between them. DNA for the CDR3: TGTGCCAGCAGTGAAGGGACTCTCGTCTACGAGCAGTACGTC. Translating gives CASSEGTLVYEQYV.

The table lists this clonotype with a few counts. The chain links TRBV27 to TRBJ2-2; no firm D call. Germline CDR1 and CDR2: MNHEY and SMNVEV (reference sequence). The CDR3 consists of 13 residues. V was trimmed by 5 bases and J by 3 bases, leaving 7 bases between them. The CDR3 loop is CASSTYYTGELFF. CDR3 nucleotide sequence: TGTGCCAGCAGTACCTATTACACCGGGGAGCTGTTTTTT.

This clonotype has more than one count but fewer than ten. This rearrangement joins TRBV7-2 to TRBJ2-7, with 10 positions matching TRBD1. The CDR3 totals 14 residues. Germline CDR1 is SGHTA and CDR2 is FQGNSA. The J segment lost 6 bases and the V segment lost 9 bases, leaving 11 bases of the junction unmatched. CDR3 DNA sequence: TGTGCCAGTAGGGCACCGGGACAGGGGACCGAGCAGTACTTC. Its protein product is CASRAPGQGTEQYF. The whole variable domain, filled in from reference TRBV7-2 and TRBJ2-7, reads GAGVSQSPSNKVTEKGKDVELRCDPISGHTALYWYRQSLGQGLEFLIYFQGNSAPDKSGLPSDRFSAERTGGSVSTLTIQRTQQEDSAVYLCASRAPGQGTEQYFGPGTRLTVT.

CDR3 amino acids: CASSMEWTEAFF. The CDR3 bases are TGTGCCAGTAGTATGGAGTGGACTGAAGCTTTCTTT. The V gene is TRBV19, the J gene TRBJ1-1; D is unclear. V shed 3 bases and J shed 5 bases, with 7 bases lying between them. The germline gives CDR1 LNHDA, CDR2 SQIVND (reference sequence). CDR3 length: 12 amino acids.